This record covers a single T cell receptor (beta chain). This table comes from immunoSEQ multiplex PCR, and its TCRdb copy is limited to in-frame clones, with some not included. The sample lists about 38,000 clones; almost 90% were seen once. The data stem from a study of T cell changes during pregnancy in multiple sclerosis. From germline, CDR1 is LNHDA and CDR2 SQIVND (reference sequence). V lost 6 bases and J lost 6, with 21 bases in between. The CDR3 is 15 residues long. Sample: CD4+ T cells from peripheral blood mononuclear cells, taken in the second trimester of pregnancy. This receptor was obtained from a female donor with multiple sclerosis, enrolled in a pregnancy study. J is TRBJ2-7 and V is TRBV19; tentatively, D is TRBD2 (6 bases). The CDR3 DNA is TGTGCCAGTAGGCCCGGTGCATGGAGGGACGGCGAGCAGTACTTC. This sequence encodes CASRPGAWRDGEQYF.